This T cell receptor beta chain was identified in a study of monozygotic twins with inflammatory bowel disease. TCRdb re-called the 5' RACE reads and catalogs CDR3 proteins one per entry, DNA excluded. The sample holds some 190,000 distinct CDR3 sequences. This CDR3 has 16 amino acids. Germline CDR1 is ENHRY and CDR2 is SYGVKD. J is TRBJ2-6 and V is TRBV10-3; TCRdb gives TRBD1 as the D gene, but with no DNA this cannot be confirmed. This receptor was obtained from a human donor with ulcerative colitis or Crohn's disease, or a healthy co-twin of an affected twin (not recorded which). The specimen was blood. This CDR3 is CAISGDRYGGANVLTF.